The 6 T cell receptor beta chains listed next were all sequenced from one sample in a study of blood T cell repertoires in COVID-19. Produced via immunoSEQ multiplex PCR; TCRdb's table is partial and in-frame only. The repertoire holds roughly 100,000 clones, roughly 89% seen once, with about 5.2% in the top ten. Specimen: peripheral blood. These receptors all come from an elderly woman with active COVID-19.

J is TRBJ1-2 and V is TRBV28, with 9 bases matching TRBD1. J gave up 0 bases and V 6 bases, and 8 bases lay outside the gene matches. The germline CDR1 and CDR2 sequences are MDHEN and SYDVKM. The CDR3 has 16 residues. CDR3 DNA sequence: TGTGCCAGCAGAACGCCCCGGGACAGGGCTAACTATGGCTACACCTTC. This encodes CASRTPRDRANYGYTF.

J is TRBJ2-7 and V is TRBV7-2, with 10 bases aligning to TRBD2. CDR3 length: 13 residues. Germline values: CDR1 SGHTA, CDR2 FQGNSA. V dropped 9 bases and J dropped 1; count of bases not matched to a gene: 3. Written as DNA, the CDR3 is TGTGCCAGTACTAGCGGGGCTTCCTACGAGCAGTACTTC. Amino acids: CASTSGASYEQYF.

The chain couples TRBV13 to TRBJ2-4; D possibly corresponds to TRBD1 (6 bases). CDR1 is PRHDT, CDR2 FYEKMQ, per germline (reference sequence). Trimming left V 3 bases short and J 7 bases short, with 37 bases between. This CDR3 spans 22 amino acids. CDR3 region: CASSFNRGRSGTGHNFLNIQYF. The CDR3 region has the DNA TGTGCCAGCAGCTTCAACCGTGGAAGATCCGGGACGGGACATAACTTTTTGAACATTCAGTACTTC.

The chain carries TRBV7-2 and TRBJ2-3; TRBD2 matches at 8 bases. CDR3 size: 14 residues. With 3 bases clipped from V and 1 base from J, the junction kept 0 bases outside the gene matches. The germline V gene has CDR1 SGHTA and CDR2 FQGNSA. The CDR3 DNA sequence: TGTGCCAGCAGCTTGACTAGCGGCACAGATACGCAGTATTTT. It encodes CASSLTSGTDTQYF.

This clone was observed once. The V gene is TRBV11-2, the J gene TRBJ2-7; D might be TRBD2 (5 bases). The length of the CDR3 is 14 residues. V was shortened by 2 bases and J by 2 bases, with 10 bases between the two germline ends. Germline-derived CDR1 and CDR2 are SGHAT and FQNNGV. DNA for the CDR3: TGTGCCAGCAGCTTATATCGGGGTACCTACGAGCAGTACTTC. Amino acid sequence: CASSLYRGTYEQYF. Complete variable domain (other parts from reference TRBV11-2 and TRBJ2-7): EAGVAQSPRYKIIEKRQSVAFWCNPISGHATLYWYQQILGQGPKLLIQFQNNGVVDDSQLPKDRFSAERLKGVDSTLKIQPAKLEDSAVYLCASSLYRGTYEQYFGPGTRLTVT.

The J gene is TRBJ2-5, the V gene TRBV3-1 (or the pseudogene TRBV3-2); 7 positions agree with TRBD1. CDR1 and CDR2 (germline): LGHDT, YNNKEL (reference sequence). The CDR3 has 13 residues. V lost 4 bases and J lost 5; bases outside the gene matches: 4. In DNA, the CDR3 is TGTGCCAGCAGCCTTACAGGGGCGGAGACCCAGTACTTC. Translating gives CASSLTGAETQYF.